This is a list of T cell receptor beta chains from one sample in a study of CXCR3-negative and CXCR3-positive naive CD8 T cells. TCRdb derives one entry per CDR3 protein from the 5' RACE reads, leaving out DNA. This specimen shows approximately 90,000 distinct CDR3 sequences; the ten leading clones hold roughly 0.48%. Material: naive CXCR3+ CD8+ T cells from blood. The receptors were gathered from a human donor in good health. Some clones in this sample may be carry-over from other donors' samples. The CDR3 runs from the conserved cysteine through the conserved F or W. Fields, in order: J gene, V gene, CDR3 length, CDR3 protein.

J gene: TRBJ2-5
V gene: TRBV28
CDR3 length: 16
CDR3 protein: CASSISGPTIQETQYF

J gene: TRBJ2-1
V gene: TRBV20-1
CDR3 length: 11
CDR3 protein: CSARGDNEQFF

J gene: TRBJ2-7
V gene: TRBV5-1
CDR3 length: 15
CDR3 protein: CASSLSQGSDYEQYF

J gene: TRBJ2-5
V gene: TRBV28
CDR3 length: 18
CDR3 protein: CASSSILATSGGFETQYF

J gene: TRBJ2-3
V gene: TRBV25-1
CDR3 length: 13
CDR3 protein: CASSDPYTDTQYF

J gene: TRBJ2-7
V gene: TRBV12-3/TRBV12-4
CDR3 length: 14
CDR3 protein: CASSPTTGYYEQYF

J gene: TRBJ2-5
V gene: TRBV12-3/TRBV12-4
CDR3 length: 12
CDR3 protein: CASRGAEETQYF

J gene: TRBJ2-1
V gene: TRBV28
CDR3 length: 15
CDR3 protein: CASTLAGGPSNEQFF

J gene: TRBJ2-7
V gene: TRBV6-2/TRBV6-3
CDR3 length: 14
CDR3 protein: CASSDPGRIYEQYF

J gene: TRBJ2-2
V gene: TRBV27
CDR3 length: 13
CDR3 protein: CASRWGGTGELFF

J gene: TRBJ2-2
V gene: TRBV5-4
CDR3 length: 15
CDR3 protein: CASSYVTVNTGELFF

J gene: TRBJ2-7
V gene: TRBV6-1
CDR3 length: 15
CDR3 protein: CASSEGVAGPYEQYF

J gene: TRBJ2-5
V gene: TRBV12-3/TRBV12-4
CDR3 length: 14
CDR3 protein: CASSRQTGRETQYF

J gene: TRBJ2-1
V gene: TRBV7-9
CDR3 length: 15
CDR3 protein: CASSLVGSGHNEQFF

J gene: TRBJ2-1
V gene: TRBV14
CDR3 length: 15
CDR3 protein: CASSRTGASYNEQFF

J gene: TRBJ2-2
V gene: TRBV27
CDR3 length: 15
CDR3 protein: CASSLDRANTGELFF

J gene: TRBJ2-4
V gene: TRBV21-1
CDR3 length: 16
CDR3 protein: CASSRIWVIAKNIQYF

J gene: TRBJ2-2
V gene: TRBV6-4
CDR3 length: 15
CDR3 protein: CASSDSTEDTGELFF